The 2 T cell receptor beta chains below were found in one sample sequenced in a study of T cell responses to AZD1222 COVID-19 vaccine. Generated by immunoSEQ multiplex PCR, the TCRdb table keeps only in-frame clones and is missing some. The sample shows fewer than 90,000 clones, roughly 86% of them seen only once. Sequenced material: peripheral blood, taken 28 days after the second AZD1222 dose. The receptors derive from an adult who received the AZD1222 COVID-19 vaccine.

The chain uses TRBV3-1 (or the pseudogene TRBV3-2) and TRBJ1-1; D is unclear. CDR3 length: 13 amino acids. Germline values: CDR1 LGHDT, CDR2 YNNKEL (reference sequence). The V end was cut by 1 base, the J end by 4 bases, with 7 bases between. Written as DNA, the CDR3 is TGTGCCAGCAGCCAAGGGAGCACCACTGAAGCTTTCTTT. Translation: CASSQGSTTEAFF.

The CDR3 DNA is TGTGCCACCAGCAGAGATAGGGCAGGGAATGAAAAACTGTTTTTT. Its protein is CATSRDRAGNEKLFF. The chain joins TRBV15 to TRBJ1-4, with D maybe TRBD1 (5 bases). Germline assignment: CDR1 LNHNV and CDR2 YYDKDF (reference sequence). V dropped 0 bases and J dropped 5 bases, with 10 bases sitting between them. The CDR3 consists of 15 residues.